The 24 T cell receptor beta chains below all came from one sample that was sequenced in a study of blood T cell repertoires in COVID-19. Using immunoSEQ multiplex PCR, the repertoire was profiled, and TCRdb retains in-frame clones only, with some absent. Among about 290,000 clones listed, 89% were seen once. Specimen: peripheral blood. These receptors came from a woman aged 25 to 39 with COVID-19, enrolled during active disease.

V is TRBV4-2 and J is TRBJ2-4; D gene ambiguous. Per germline, CDR1 LGHNA and CDR2 YNFKEQ. Trimming shortened V by 4 bases and J by 4 bases, and 8 bases separated the two germline ends. The CDR3 spans 13 residues. The CDR3 reads CASSPRGKNIQYF. The CDR3 DNA sequence: TGTGCCAGCAGCCCCCGAGGAAAAAACATTCAGTACTTC.

V is TRBV6-5 and J is TRBJ1-2; D is unclear. V lost 0 bases, J lost 4 bases, and 12 bases lay in between. The CDR3 is made up of 15 amino acids. Per germline, CDR1 MNHEY and CDR2 SVGAGI. The CDR3 DNA follows: TGTGCCAGCAGTTACTCGCCCGGGGAGGGCTATGGCTACACCTTC. Amino acids: CASSYSPGEGYGYTF.

The CDR3 DNA sequence: TGTGCCAGCAGCTTGGGCAGGGCAGCCTACGAGCAGTACTTC. Protein: CASSLGRAAYEQYF. V and J are TRBV7-2 and TRBJ2-7; D perhaps matches TRBD1 (5 bases). The CDR3 runs 14 residues. Per germline, CDR1 SGHTA and CDR2 FQGNSA. The germline V and J ends were trimmed by 3 bases and 2 bases, with 11 bases remaining between them.

The rearrangement uses TRBV3-1 (or the pseudogene TRBV3-2) and TRBJ2-6; D is unclear. V lost 3 bases and J 0 bases, leaving 6 bases between the germline ends. The CDR3 is 15 amino acids. Germline CDR1 reads LGHDT; CDR2 reads YNNKEL (reference sequence). Here the CDR3 DNA reads TGTGCCAGCAGCCATTTCTCCTCTGGGGCCAACGTCCTGACTTTC. Amino acid sequence: CASSHFSSGANVLTF.

This chain joins TRBV7-6 and TRBJ2-3; the D gene is possibly TRBD2 (6 bases). V was trimmed by 5 bases and J by 1 base, leaving 16 bases between them. The CDR3 has 16 amino acids. Germline V gene data show CDR1 as SGHVS and CDR2 as FNYEAQ. The CDR3 DNA sequence: TGTGCCAGCAGCCACGACTGGGGGGTGGGCACAGATACGCAGTATTTT. This translates into CASSHDWGVGTDTQYF. The full variable domain, in which reference TRBV7-6 and TRBJ2-3 provide the parts outside the CDR3, is GAGVSQSPRYKVTKRGQDVALRCDPISGHVSLYWYRQALGQGPEFLTYFNYEAQQDKSGLPNDRFSAERPEGSISTLTIQRTEQRDSAMYRCASSHDWGVGTDTQYFGPGTRLTVL.

The chain carries TRBV30 and TRBJ2-3; D may be TRBD2 (7 bases). V lost 0 bases, J lost 12 bases, and 10 bases lay in between. The germline gives CDR1 GTSNPN, CDR2 SVGIG (reference sequence). The length of the CDR3 is 11 residues. The chain's CDR3 is CAWSVAGAQYF. DNA of the CDR3: TGTGCCTGGAGTGTGGCGGGGGCCCAGTATTTT.

This chain uses TRBV28 with TRBJ1-1; D is unresolved. This CDR3 region has 13 residues. V dropped 5 bases and J dropped 1 base, with 8 bases sitting between them. CDR1 MDHEN and CDR2 SYDVKM come from the germline V gene. The CDR3 region is CASSETQNTEAFF. The CDR3, as DNA: TGTGCCAGCAGTGAAACACAGAACACTGAAGCTTTCTTT. The variable domain in full, completed from reference TRBV28 and TRBJ1-1, reads DVKVTQSSRYLVKRTGEKVFLECVQDMDHENMFWYRQDPGLGLRLIYFSYDVKMKEKGDIPEGYSVSREKKERFSLILESASTNQTSMYLCASSETQNTEAFFGQGTRLTVV.

The genes are TRBV9 and TRBJ2-5, with D perhaps TRBD1 (6 bases). The CDR3 contains 15 residues. Per the germline V gene, CDR1 is SGDLS and CDR2 is YYNGEE. With 3 bases removed from V and 5 bases from J, the gap between germline ends came to 17 bases. The CDR3 sequence: CASSGNRVVGETQYF. The CDR3 DNA reads as TGTGCCAGCAGCGGCAACAGGGTGGTCGGCGAGACCCAGTACTTC.

This clone was seen only once. This sequence joins TRBV6-5 and TRBJ1-1, with a possible D match to TRBD1 (6 bases). Germline V gives CDR1 MNHEY, CDR2 SVGAGI. The CDR3 totals 13 residues. The V end was cut by 10 bases, the J end by 1 base, with 13 bases between. This chain's CDR3 is CATVGAPNTEAFF. CDR3 DNA: TGTGCCACAGTGGGGGCCCCGAACACTGAAGCTTTCTTT.

This chain connects TRBV21-1 to TRBJ1-4. TRBV21-1 is given as a pseudogene. The CDR3 extends over 16 amino acids. CDR3 DNA: TGTGCCAGCAGCCCAAGCCCCTGGGGAGCAAATGAAAAACTGTTTTTT. Translating gives CASSPSPWGANEKLFF.

V usage is TRBV28 and J usage is TRBJ1-5; 8 bases agree with TRBD1. Per germline, CDR1 MDHEN and CDR2 SYDVKM. Trimming at V came to 3 bases and at J to 4 bases, leaving 5 bases not matched to a gene. The CDR3 has 15 residues. This CDR3 is CASSLPGGGNQPQHF. The CDR3 DNA reads as TGTGCCAGCAGTTTGCCAGGGGGCGGGAATCAGCCCCAGCATTTT. The whole variable domain, filled in from reference TRBV28 and TRBJ1-5, reads DVKVTQSSRYLVKRTGEKVFLECVQDMDHENMFWYRQDPGLGLRLIYFSYDVKMKEKGDIPEGYSVSREKKERFSLILESASTNQTSMYLCASSLPGGGNQPQHFGDGTRLSIL.

The V and J genes are TRBV19 and TRBJ1-4; D call uncertain. V lost 5 bases and J lost 8, with 18 bases in between. This CDR3 region has 15 residues. Germline values: CDR1 LNHDA, CDR2 SQIVND (reference sequence). This CDR3 reads CASSPSMGQEEKLFF. CDR3 DNA sequence: TGTGCCAGTAGTCCCTCAATGGGCCAGGAAGAAAAACTGTTTTTT.

This chain joins TRBV6-5 and TRBJ2-2; 7 bases align to TRBD1. Per germline, CDR1 MNHEY and CDR2 SVGAGI. Germline trimming cut 8 bases from V and 1 base from J; bases unmatched to any gene: 7. This CDR3 has 15 residues. The CDR3 bases are TGTGCCAGCGGATACAGACAGGGGAACACCGGGGAGCTGTTTTTT. Translated: CASGYRQGNTGELFF.

This chain uses TRBV10-2 with TRBJ2-5; 7 bases fit TRBD2. This CDR3 is 13 amino acids long. The ends lost 5 bases at V and 7 bases at J; junction bases unmatched: 7. Germline CDR1 and CDR2: WSHSY and SAAADI. DNA for the CDR3: TGCGCCAGCAGTCCGGGCACTAGCGCGACCCAGTACTTC. It is translated as CASSPGTSATQYF.

V gene TRBV2 combines with J gene TRBJ2-2, with D possibly being TRBD2 (5 bases). In germline, CDR1 is SNHLY, CDR2 FYNNEI. The CDR3 is made up of 13 amino acids. V lost 11 bases and J 6 bases, leaving 16 bases between the germline ends. The CDR3 DNA reads as TGTGCCTCACTTTTAGAGGGTCCCGGGGAGCTGTTTTTT. This codes for CASLLEGPGELFF.

The V call is TRBV6-6, the J call TRBJ1-5; D call uncertain. The V and J ends lost 2 bases and 7 bases respectively, with 12 bases between them. The CDR3 consists of 14 residues. Germline V gives CDR1 MNHNY, CDR2 SVGAGI (reference sequence). CDR3 sequence reads: CASSYPHGQQPQHF. As DNA, the CDR3 is TGTGCCAGCAGTTACCCCCATGGGCAGCAGCCCCAGCATTTT.

The rearrangement links TRBV25-1 to TRBJ2-3; D is ambiguous. V gave up 9 bases and J gave up 2 bases, with 15 bases separating them. The CDR3 is made up of 14 amino acids. Germline lookup yields CDR1 MGHDK and CDR2 SYGVNS. DNA for the CDR3: TGTGCCAGGCCACCGATGTGCGTCACAGATACGCAGTATTTT. This translates into CARPPMCVTDTQYF.

V and J are TRBV27 and TRBJ2-1, with 7 bases identical to TRBD2. V lost 4 bases and J lost 2; bases outside the gene matches: 5. This CDR3 has 15 residues. CDR1 MNHEY and CDR2 SMNVEV come from the germline V gene (reference sequence). The CDR3 loop is CASSSTGGTYNEQFF. DNA of the CDR3: TGTGCCAGCAGTTCCACCGGGGGGACCTACAATGAGCAGTTCTTC.

The chain has TRBV18 and TRBJ2-5; 7 bases are shared with TRBD2. CDR3 length: 21 amino acids. The J segment lost 2 bases and the V segment lost 2 bases, leaving 23 bases of the junction unmatched. The germline V gene encodes CDR1 KGHSH and CDR2 LQKENI. The CDR3 protein is CASSPSTPNLTSPGWQETQYF. The CDR3 DNA reads as TGTGCCAGCTCACCATCGACTCCTAACCTGACTAGCCCGGGTTGGCAAGAGACCCAGTACTTC.

V usage is TRBV28 and J usage is TRBJ1-4; unclear D gene. There are 18 residues in the CDR3. Per germline, CDR1 MDHEN and CDR2 SYDVKM. Trimming cost V 2 bases and J 4 bases, with 20 bases left between them. This CDR3 is CASSLRSSAEVFNEKLFF. The CDR3 nucleotides read TGTGCCAGCAGTTTAAGGTCTTCTGCGGAAGTCTTTAATGAAAAACTGTTTTTT.

The chain couples TRBV7-2 to TRBJ2-7; TRBD2 matches 10 bases. This CDR3 is 15 amino acids long. Germline loops: CDR1 SGHTA, CDR2 FQGNSA. V was pared by 3 bases and J by 4 bases, with 6 bases of the junction left unmatched. As DNA, the CDR3 is TGTGCCAGCAGCTTCAGCAGCGGGGGGGTATACGAGCAGTACTTC. Its translation is CASSFSSGGVYEQYF.

This chain connects TRBV5-1 to TRBJ1-1; D possibly corresponds to TRBD1 (5 bases). Germline CDR1 SGHRS, CDR2 YFSETQ. The germline V and J ends were trimmed by 4 bases and 7 bases, with 11 bases remaining between them. The CDR3 totals 12 residues. CDR3 amino acids: CASSTGQNEAFF. The CDR3 DNA reads TGCGCCAGCAGCACCGGACAAAATGAAGCTTTCTTT.

The genes are TRBV3-1 (or the pseudogene TRBV3-2) and TRBJ2-7, with 8 bases aligning to TRBD1. The CDR3 spans 14 residues. Germline CDR1 LGHDT, CDR2 YNNKEL (reference sequence). V lost 4 bases and J lost 6; bases outside the gene matches: 8. CDR3 sequence (DNA): TGTGCCAGCAGCCCCTACAGGGGGGTAGTCGAGCAGTACTTC. It translates to CASSPYRGVVEQYF.

This clone was seen once. The chain couples TRBV2 to TRBJ1-5, with 10 bases aligning to TRBD1. The ends lost 6 bases at V and 7 bases at J; junction bases unmatched: 6. Germline lookup yields CDR1 SNHLY and CDR2 FYNNEI. CDR3 length: 14 residues. The CDR3 region has the DNA TGTGCCAGCAGGACCGACAGGGGGCGGCAGCCCCAGCATTTT. Its protein product is CASRTDRGRQPQHF.